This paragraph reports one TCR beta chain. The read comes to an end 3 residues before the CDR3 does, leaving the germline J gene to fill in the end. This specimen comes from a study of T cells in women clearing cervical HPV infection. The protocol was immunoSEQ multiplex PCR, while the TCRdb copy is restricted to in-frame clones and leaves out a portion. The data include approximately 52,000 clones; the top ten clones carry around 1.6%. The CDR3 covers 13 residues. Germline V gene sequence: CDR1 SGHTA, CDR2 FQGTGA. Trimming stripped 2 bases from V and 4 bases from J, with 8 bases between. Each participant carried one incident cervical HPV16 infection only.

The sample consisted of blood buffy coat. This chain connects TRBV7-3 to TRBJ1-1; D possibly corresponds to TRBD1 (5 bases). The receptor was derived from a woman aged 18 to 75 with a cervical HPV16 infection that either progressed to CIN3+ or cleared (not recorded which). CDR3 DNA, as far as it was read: TGTGCCAGCAGCTTATCAGGGTTCACTGAA. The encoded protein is CASSLSGFTE. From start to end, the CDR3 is CASSLSGFTEAFF.